The 8 T cell receptor beta chains reported below all come from one sample, sequenced in a study of cytomegalovirus exposure and HLA in healthy donors. With 60 Vbeta and 13 Jbeta primers, the PCR was carried out. Repertoires were generated with immunoSEQ multiplex PCR, while TCRdb's copy carries only in-frame clones and drops some. The data show 160,000 or so clones, around 80% seen once. The sequenced sample was PBMCs. These TCRs come from a male donor in good health and CMV-seropositive.

The chain combines TRBV7-9 with TRBJ2-7; TRBD1 aligns across 7 bases. The germline V gene has CDR1 SEHNR and CDR2 FQNEAQ (reference sequence). With V trimmed by 4 bases and J by 3 bases, 6 bases remained unmatched. The CDR3 sequence is 14 residues long. The CDR3 coding sequence is TGTGCCAGCAGCTCCCGGGACAGTCGCTACGAGCAGTACTTC. This sequence encodes CASSSRDSRYEQYF.

The table lists this clone with a few counts. V usage is TRBV6-5 and J usage is TRBJ1-1, with D possibly TRBD1 on 5 matching bases. This CDR3 is 15 amino acids long. CDR1 is MNHEY, CDR2 SVGAGI, per germline. Trimming took 2 bases from V and 0 from J, leaving 10 bases between them. DNA for the CDR3: TGTGCCAGCAGTTACGGGGGGAGTATGAACACTGAAGCTTTCTTT. Translation gives CASSYGGSMNTEAFF.

This chain joins TRBV4-2 and TRBJ2-7, with D perhaps matching TRBD2 (5 bases). Trimming shortened V by 1 base and J by 0 bases, and 7 bases separated the two germline ends. This CDR3 is 14 amino acids long. Germline V gene data show CDR1 as LGHNA and CDR2 as YNFKEQ. The CDR3 loop reads CASSQVLASYEQYF. The CDR3 nucleotides read TGTGCCAGCAGCCAAGTGCTAGCCTCCTACGAGCAGTACTTC.

The rearrangement links TRBV12-2 to TRBJ2-2; the table names TRBD2, a call not compared with the DNA. TRBV12-2 is designated a pseudogene. The CDR3 contains 18 residues. CDR3 amino acids: CASRLALRGGRWTGELFF. CDR3 nucleotide sequence: TGTGCAAGTCGCTTAGCGCTACGGGGCGGGAGGTGGACCGGGGAGCTGTTTTTT.

This chain connects TRBV11-2 to TRBJ2-7; 8 bases match TRBD1. Germline-derived CDR1 and CDR2 are SGHAT and FQNNGV. The V segment lost 7 bases and the J segment 2 bases; nucleotides outside the gene matches: 10. The CDR3 has 15 residues. CDR3 coding DNA: TGTGCCAGCACCCCCGGGCAGGGGGCCACCTACGAGCAGTACTTC. It is translated as CASTPGQGATYEQYF.

The CDR3 here is CASSADRTRNQPQHF. The CDR3 coding sequence is TGTGCCAGCAGTGCGGACCGGACACGCAATCAGCCCCAGCATTTT. The chain is built from TRBV6-5 and TRBJ1-5; D is possibly TRBD1 (5 bases). Trimming took 5 bases from V and 2 from J, leaving 13 bases between them. The CDR3 has 15 amino acids. Germline CDR1 and CDR2: MNHEY and SVGAGI.

The chain recombines TRBV4-1 with TRBJ1-1; unclear D gene. Germline assignment: CDR1 MGHRA and CDR2 YSYEKL. Trimming left V 3 bases short and J 10 bases short, with 18 bases between. The CDR3 loop spans 14 amino acids. CDR3 loop: CASSHLPRGDGAFF. The CDR3 DNA sequence: TGCGCCAGCAGCCACCTCCCCCGGGGTGATGGAGCTTTCTTT.

V and J are TRBV5-4 and TRBJ1-1; no clear D gene. CDR1 and CDR2 from the germline V gene are SGHNT and YYREEE (reference sequence). The CDR3 consists of 14 residues. The ends were cut back, 0 bases at V and 4 bases at J, with 10 bases in the middle. CDR3 loop: CASSLGRVGTEAFF. As DNA, the CDR3 is TGTGCCAGCAGCTTGGGGAGGGTTGGCACTGAAGCTTTCTTT.